One sample yielded the 27 T cell receptor beta chains listed below, sequenced in a study of blood T cell repertoires in COVID-19. Assay: immunoSEQ multiplex PCR; the TCRdb copy retains only in-frame clones and omits some. The repertoire holds approximately 360,000 clones, with more than 75% as singletons. The sample was PBMCs or T cells enriched from blood (not recorded which). The receptor set was obtained from a man between 35 and 55 years old in a cohort exposed to, infected with or recovered from COVID-19 (not recorded which).

This clone appeared once. Different DNA sequences within this sample yield the same CDR3. CDR3 region: CASSFTSGSSYNEQFF. The CDR3 DNA reads TGCGCCAGCAGCTTTACTAGCGGGAGCTCCTACAATGAGCAGTTCTTC. This chain connects TRBV5-1 to TRBJ2-1, with 11 positions matching TRBD2. The germline V gene encodes CDR1 SGHRS and CDR2 YFSETQ. The CDR3 length is 16 residues. V lost 2 bases, J lost 0 bases, and 1 base stayed unmatched. The complete variable domain, with remaining parts taken from reference TRBV5-1 and TRBJ2-1, reads KAGVTQTPRYLIKTRGQQVTLSCSPISGHRSVSWYQQTPGQGLQFLFEYFSETQRNKGNFPGRFSGRQFSNSRSEMNVSTLELGDSALYLCASSFTSGSSYNEQFFGPGTRLTVL.

The gene calls are TRBV5-6 and TRBJ2-5, with 8 positions matching TRBD1. Looked up from germline, CDR1 is SGHDT and CDR2 is YYEEEE. The V gene end was trimmed by 3 bases and the J gene end by 1 base; junction bases not matched to a gene: 2. CDR3 length equals 14 residues. The CDR3 DNA sequence: TGTGCCAGCAGCTCCAGGGGGCGCCAAGAGACCCAGTACTTC. This sequence encodes CASSSRGRQETQYF.

The V and J genes are TRBV5-4 and TRBJ2-5, with D perhaps TRBD2 (6 bases). This CDR3 contains 14 residues. In germline, CDR1 is SGHNT, CDR2 YYREEE (reference sequence). V was clipped by 5 bases and J by 0 bases, with 11 bases between them. CDR3 protein: CASRSSAYQETQYF. The CDR3 DNA reads as TGTGCCAGCAGATCTAGCGCGTACCAAGAGACCCAGTACTTC.

This chain connects TRBV24-1 to TRBJ2-2, with TRBD1 matching 9 bases. The CDR3 spans 16 residues. V was pared by 9 bases and J by 4 bases, with 11 bases of the junction left unmatched. CDR1 and CDR2 (germline): KGHDR, SFDVKD. The CDR3 coding sequence is TGTGCCACCTCCACCCAGGGACAGGGAACCACCGGGGAGCTGTTTTTT. Translating gives CATSTQGQGTTGELFF.

V and J are TRBV30 and TRBJ1-2, with D unresolved. CDR1 is GTSNPN and CDR2 is SVGIG in the germline V gene (reference sequence). The CDR3 runs 13 residues. V lost 1 base, J lost 4 bases, and 10 bases lay in between. CDR3 in DNA: TGTGCCTGGAGTGGGGGAGGATTCTATGGCTACACCTTC. Protein product: CAWSGGGFYGYTF.

CDR3 amino acids: CASSQQQEGTEAFF. As DNA, the CDR3 is TGTGCCAGCAGCCAGCAACAGGAGGGCACTGAAGCTTTCTTT. The chain uses TRBV14 and TRBJ1-1; D is possibly TRBD1 (5 bases). Germline V gives CDR1 SGHDN, CDR2 FVKESK. The CDR3 is made up of 14 amino acids. Trimming stripped 3 bases from V and 4 bases from J, with 12 bases between.

This chain connects TRBV24-1 to TRBJ2-7; tentatively, D is TRBD1 (5 bases). Germline CDR1 is KGHDR and CDR2 is SFDVKD. Trimming removed 2 bases from V and 4 bases from J, with 8 bases in between. The CDR3 has 13 amino acids. Here the CDR3 reads CATSDSRGYEQYF. The CDR3 region has the DNA TGTGCCACCAGTGATTCTAGGGGATACGAGCAGTACTTC.

This chain links TRBV5-5 with TRBJ2-1; 15 nucleotides align to TRBD2. Trimming removed 1 base from V and 8 bases from J; junction bases left unmatched: 10. Looked up from germline, CDR1 is SGHKS and CDR2 is YYEKEE (reference sequence). CDR3 length: 18 amino acids. CDR3 loop: CASSLTGLAGGILYEQFF. The CDR3 region has the DNA TGTGCCAGCAGCTTGACGGGACTAGCGGGAGGTATTTTGTATGAGCAGTTCTTC.

The gene calls are TRBV18 and TRBJ1-2, with D perhaps TRBD1 (5 bases). V was shortened by 1 base and J by 8 bases, with 14 bases between the two germline ends. This CDR3 has 14 amino acids. Germline V gene sequence: CDR1 KGHSH, CDR2 LQKENI. The CDR3 is CASSPRQGIEGYTF. The CDR3 coding sequence is TGTGCCAGCTCACCACGCCAGGGAATCGAGGGCTACACCTTC.

This clone was seen only once. The V and J genes are TRBV2 and TRBJ1-1; TRBD1 matches 11 bases. The CDR3 has 13 amino acids. Germline V gives CDR1 SNHLY, CDR2 FYNNEI. The V segment lost 6 bases and the J segment 10 bases; nucleotides outside the gene matches: 7. This chain's CDR3 is CASRAGTGGRAFF. CDR3 in DNA: TGTGCCAGCAGGGCCGGGACAGGGGGTCGAGCTTTCTTT.

The genes are TRBV18 and TRBJ1-6; 7 bases agree with TRBD1. Germline V CDR1 and CDR2: KGHSH, LQKENI. V gave up 3 bases and J gave up 7 bases; unmatched junction bases: 3. The CDR3 runs to 14 residues. CDR3: CASSPGQENSPLHF. The CDR3 bases are TGTGCCAGCTCACCCGGACAGGAAAATTCACCCCTCCACTTT.

The rearrangement links TRBV19 to TRBJ2-2; D perhaps matches TRBD2 (7 bases). The CDR3 extends over 13 amino acids. V was trimmed by 7 bases and J by 4 bases, leaving 10 bases between them. CDR1 and CDR2 (germline): LNHDA, SQIVND (reference sequence). The CDR3 is CASKGEGTGELFF. The CDR3 DNA sequence: TGTGCCAGTAAGGGGGAGGGCACCGGGGAGCTGTTTTTT.

The genes are TRBV2 and TRBJ2-7; D is possibly TRBD1 (6 bases). Germline loops: CDR1 SNHLY, CDR2 FYNNEI. This CDR3 contains 14 residues. Trimming left V 4 bases short and J 3 bases short, with 13 bases between. In DNA form, the CDR3 reads TGTGCCAGCAGTGTTCAGGGGTCCAACTACGAGCAGTACTTC. Protein: CASSVQGSNYEQYF.

V usage is TRBV30 and J usage is TRBJ2-5, with 8 bases aligning to TRBD2. Trimming cost V 4 bases and J 4 bases; bases outside gene matches: 8. Germline CDR1 reads GTSNPN; CDR2 reads SVGIG (reference sequence). The CDR3 sequence is 14 residues long. CDR3 protein: CAWIGTRLLETQYF. The DNA for the CDR3 is TGTGCCTGGATAGGGACTAGACTATTAGAGACCCAGTACTTC.

The J gene is TRBJ2-3, the V gene TRBV19; a possible D gene is TRBD1 (7 bases). V lost 4 bases, J lost 3 bases, and 14 bases lay in between. Per the germline V gene, CDR1 is LNHDA and CDR2 is SQIVND (reference sequence). The CDR3 totals 15 residues. CDR3 sequence: CASSRRQGGTDTQYF. Written as DNA, the CDR3 is TGTGCCAGTAGTAGGAGGCAGGGGGGTACAGATACGCAGTATTTT.

The rearrangement joins TRBV18 to TRBJ2-2, with D tentatively TRBD1 (6 bases). The CDR3 is 15 amino acids. Per germline, CDR1 KGHSH and CDR2 LQKENI. V lost 6 bases to trimming and J lost 3 bases, with 14 bases between them. The CDR3 loop is CASSPRQDHTGELFF. CDR3 DNA: TGTGCCAGCTCTCCCAGACAGGACCACACCGGGGAGCTGTTTTTT.

The rearrangement joins TRBV6-1 to TRBJ2-5, with D unresolved. Deletions cut 2 bases from V and 7 bases from J, with 11 bases between. Germline V gene lookup returns CDR1 MNHNS and CDR2 SASEGT. The CDR3 sequence is 13 residues long. The chain's CDR3 is CASSESGLGTQYF. CDR3 in DNA: TGTGCCAGCAGTGAATCAGGATTGGGGACCCAGTACTTC.

The V gene is TRBV30, the J gene TRBJ1-3, with a possible D match to TRBD1 (6 bases). This CDR3 is built from 14 residues. V lost 2 bases and J lost 2, with 10 bases in between. Per germline, CDR1 GTSNPN and CDR2 SVGIG (reference sequence). The CDR3: CAWSRQGTGNTIYF. The CDR3 DNA sequence: TGTGCCTGGAGTCGCCAGGGGACTGGAAACACCATATATTTT.

This rearrangement joins TRBV11-2 to TRBJ2-1; 7 nucleotides match TRBD2. Per germline, CDR1 SGHAT and CDR2 FQNNGV. J lost 6 bases, V lost 0 bases, and 8 bases had no gene match. This CDR3 has 16 residues. The CDR3 DNA follows: TGTGCCAGCAGCTTAGATCGGACTAGTTTATTCAATGAGCAGTTCTTC. It specifies CASSLDRTSLFNEQFF.

The V call is TRBV10-3, the J call TRBJ1-2; D unresolved. Per germline, CDR1 ENHRY and CDR2 SYGVKD. The CDR3 totals 16 residues. The ends were cut back, 0 bases at V and 0 bases at J, with 11 bases in the middle. This CDR3 reads CAISESVGRANYGYTF. The CDR3 DNA reads TGTGCCATCAGTGAGTCCGTGGGCCGAGCTAACTATGGCTACACCTTC.

The chain combines TRBV7-6 with TRBJ2-1, with D possibly matching TRBD2 (5 bases). V was shortened by 3 bases and J by 6 bases, with 15 bases between the two germline ends. The CDR3 covers 15 residues. In germline, CDR1 is SGHVS, CDR2 FNYEAQ. The CDR3 protein is CASSFGRGSVNEQFF. The CDR3 bases are TGTGCCAGCAGCTTTGGCCGGGGAAGCGTCAATGAGCAGTTCTTC.

V gene TRBV9 combines with J gene TRBJ2-7; possibly TRBD1 for D (6 bases). V shed 0 bases and J shed 5 bases, with 12 bases lying between them. In germline, CDR1 is SGDLS, CDR2 YYNGEE. The CDR3 runs 14 residues. The DNA of the CDR3 is TGTGCCAGCAGCGTAGGAAACAGGGACCACGAGCAGTACTTC. This gives the protein CASSVGNRDHEQYF.

The chain combines TRBV7-9 with TRBJ2-7; 9 nucleotides align to TRBD1. CDR3 size: 14 residues. Germline assignment: CDR1 SEHNR and CDR2 FQNEAQ (reference sequence). The trim removed 6 bases at V and 2 bases at J, leaving 5 bases unmatched. As DNA, the CDR3 is TGTGCCAGCAGAACGGGACAGGGCCCCTACGAGCAGTACTTC. Amino acids: CASRTGQGPYEQYF.

J is TRBJ1-1 and V is TRBV5-1, with D unresolved. CDR3 size: 14 residues. CDR1 and CDR2 from the germline V gene are SGHRS and YFSETQ. V lost 4 bases, J lost 0 bases, and 10 bases lay in between. Here the CDR3 reads CASSPGLLNTEAFF. CDR3 nucleotide sequence: TGCGCCAGCAGCCCCGGACTGCTGAACACTGAAGCTTTCTTT.

Note on this clone: Other DNA variants within this sample encode the same CDR3. The chain has TRBV5-1 and TRBJ1-4; 9 positions match TRBD1. Germline lookup yields CDR1 SGHRS and CDR2 YFSETQ. Trimming took 4 bases from V and 5 from J; bases not matched to a gene: 3. The CDR3 has 14 amino acids. CDR3 DNA sequence: TGCGCCAGCAGCCTGGGACAGGGAAATGAAAAACTGTTTTTT. This encodes CASSLGQGNEKLFF.

The chain is built from TRBV7-2 and TRBJ1-5, with D possibly matching TRBD1 (6 bases). Germline V CDR1 and CDR2: SGHTA, FQGNSA. This CDR3 is built from 13 residues. V gave up 4 bases and J gave up 6 bases, with 10 bases separating them. The CDR3 is CASSYTGLQPQHF. Written as DNA, the CDR3 is TGTGCCAGCAGCTATACAGGGCTTCAGCCCCAGCATTTT.

V and J are TRBV5-6 and TRBJ1-3; D is undetermined. The CDR3 has 13 residues. Looked up from germline, CDR1 is SGHDT and CDR2 is YYEEEE. Trimming shortened V by 4 bases and J by 3 bases, and 8 bases separated the two germline ends. Here the CDR3 DNA reads TGTGCCAGCAGCGTTTCGGGTGGAAACACCATATATTTT. Its translation is CASSVSGGNTIYF.